One sample yielded the 21 T cell receptor beta chains listed below, sequenced in a study of Graves' ophthalmopathy and Graves' hyperthyroidism. Amplification from RNA transcripts yielded the TCR beta CDR3 regions. Amplification began with first-round RT-PCR using HTBI primers, then second-round multiplex PCR was performed. TCRdb redid the calling of the multiplex PCR reads with MiXCR, one entry per CDR3 protein. The repertoire holds over 650,000 distinct CDR3 sequences, about 40% seen once, with 2.5% to 3.5% in the top ten. The sequenced material came from peripheral blood. The receptors shown here come from an adult man with Graves' ophthalmopathy.

The chain couples TRBV7-9 to TRBJ1-2; D not resolved. V was trimmed by 3 bases and J by 4 bases, leaving 12 bases between them. The CDR3 consists of 14 residues. Per germline, CDR1 SEHNR and CDR2 FQNEAQ (reference sequence). The CDR3, as DNA: TGTGCCAGCAGCTTGGGGAGAGGGCCCTATGGCTACACCTTC. This gives the protein CASSLGRGPYGYTF.

In this sample, this clonotype turned up many times. The genes are TRBV24-1 and TRBJ1-5; a possible D gene is TRBD1 (5 bases). This CDR3 is built from 14 residues. Germline lookup yields CDR1 KGHDR and CDR2 SFDVKD. The V gene lost 1 base and the J gene lost 4 bases, with 7 bases spanning the gap. CDR3 loop: CATSDLRGNQPQHF. CDR3 in DNA: TGTGCCACCAGTGATTTAAGGGGTAATCAGCCCCAGCATTTT.

The chain recombines TRBV9 with TRBJ2-7, with D unclear. With 4 bases removed from V and 4 bases from J, the gap between germline ends came to 12 bases. This CDR3 has 13 residues. Germline loops: CDR1 SGDLS, CDR2 YYNGEE. CDR3 residues: CASSQDLIYEQYF. CDR3 in DNA: TGTGCCAGCAGCCAAGATCTTATATACGAGCAGTACTTC.

This clonotype was recorded a few times. The V call is TRBV12-3 or TRBV12-4, the J call TRBJ2-7, with D possibly TRBD1 on 6 matching bases. CDR3 size: 14 residues. V was pared by 4 bases and J by 2 bases, with 12 bases between. The CDR3 nucleotides are TGTGCCAGCAGTTCCCAGGGGATCACCTACGAGCAGTACTTC. Translated, it gives CASSSQGITYEQYF.

There are many counts of this clonotype. The CDR3 protein is CASTLSGQPRVGYTF. The CDR3 coding sequence is TGTGCCAGTACCCTCTCCGGACAGCCAAGGGTTGGCTACACCTTC. The V call is TRBV19, the J call TRBJ1-2, with a tentative D call TRBD1 (6 bases). Trimming took off 7 bases at V and 7 bases at J, with 22 bases between the two ends. The germline CDR1 and CDR2 sequences are LNHDA and SQIVND (reference sequence). The CDR3 is 15 residues long. The variable domain in full, with the rest retrieved from reference TRBV19 and TRBJ1-2, is DGGITQSPKYLFRKEGQNVTLSCEQNLNHDAMYWYRQDPGQGLRLIYYSQIVNDFQKGDIAEGYSVSREKKESFPLTVTSAQKNPTAFYLCASTLSGQPRVGYTFGSGTRLTVV.

A word on this clonotype: The germline gene is not matched at one end of the junction; a read error may be the cause. The chain couples TRBV25-1 to TRBJ1-3, with no clear D. The germline V gene has CDR1 MGHDK and CDR2 SYGVNS. This CDR3 contains 18 residues. CDR3 region: CASSQKSSAASSGNTIYF. Written as DNA, the CDR3 is TGCGCCAGCAGCCAAAAGTCGTCCGCGGCGAGCTCTGGAAACACCATATATTTT.

In its sample, this clonotype was seen a few times. The chain links TRBV10-3 to TRBJ1-6; D possibly corresponds to TRBD1 (5 bases). CDR1 and CDR2 from the germline V gene are ENHRY and SYGVKD. The V gene lost 4 bases and the J gene lost 9 bases, with 13 bases spanning the gap. This CDR3 comprises 14 residues. CDR3 loop: CAISATEAGSPLHF. DNA for the CDR3: TGTGCCATCAGTGCGACAGAGGCAGGTTCACCCCTCCACTTT.

Turning to this clonotype: As the CDR3 is not closed by the conserved phenylalanine or tryptophan, this likely results from a read error. The DNA is left out, because the CDR3 cannot be placed on it with certainty; the CDR3 is given as TCRdb lists it. The J gene is TRBJ2-6, the V gene TRBV29-1. The CDR3 contains 8 residues when both ends are counted. The germline V gene has CDR1 SQVTM and CDR2 ANQGSEA. The CDR3 reads CSVDGWTS.

The V call is TRBV19, the J call TRBJ2-2; D gene ambiguous. The CDR3 is 15 amino acids. The ends were cut back, 2 bases at V and 4 bases at J, with 11 bases in the middle. The germline V gene encodes CDR1 LNHDA and CDR2 SQIVND (reference sequence). The CDR3: CASSIRVEITGELFF. CDR3 DNA: TGTGCCAGTAGTATAAGGGTAGAAATCACCGGGGAGCTGTTTTTT.

This clonotype was observed many times. The chain employs TRBV9 and TRBJ1-1; 9 bases line up with TRBD1. The CDR3 is made up of 17 amino acids. CDR1 SGDLS and CDR2 YYNGEE come from the germline V gene. V lost 3 bases and J lost 3; bases outside the gene matches: 12. The CDR3 nucleotides are TGTGCCAGCAGCGCCCGGGACAGGGCCCATCGGGACACTGAAGCTTTCTTT. Translation gives CASSARDRAHRDTEAFF.

Ten or more counts support this clonotype. The J gene is TRBJ1-2, the V gene TRBV29-1; 8 bases align to TRBD1. V lost 5 bases and J lost 4; bases outside the gene matches: 3. CDR1 is SQVTM and CDR2 is ANQGSEA in the germline V gene. The CDR3 has 12 amino acids. For the CDR3, the DNA is TGCAGCGTTAACGACAGGGGCTATGGCTACACCTTC. Its protein product is CSVNDRGYGYTF.

V gene TRBV10-3 combines with J gene TRBJ2-7; D may match TRBD1 or TRBD2 (5 bases each). CDR1 ENHRY and CDR2 SYGVKD come from the germline V gene. Trimming removed 10 bases from V and 3 bases from J, with 19 bases in between. The CDR3 contains 14 residues. CDR3 sequence (DNA): TGTGCCAGCAGCCCCGGGGCAGCGCACTACGAGCAGTACTTC. This codes for CASSPGAAHYEQYF.

The sample holds a few counts of this clonotype. This chain links TRBV11-2 with TRBJ1-2, with D unresolved. V was clipped by 5 bases and J by 0 bases, with 10 bases between them. The CDR3 contains 14 residues. Germline-derived CDR1 and CDR2 are SGHAT and FQNNGV. The CDR3 DNA follows: TGTGCCAGCAGCCTCTCCCGGACTAACTATGGCTACACCTTC. It encodes CASSLSRTNYGYTF.

This clonotype was detected a few times. CDR3 DNA: TGCGCCAGCAGCTTGGACCCCATATCCGATGAGACCCAGTACTTC. The encoded protein is CASSLDPISDETQYF. V is TRBV5-1 and J is TRBJ2-5; D not resolved. Per the germline V gene, CDR1 is SGHRS and CDR2 is YFSETQ. The CDR3 contains 15 residues. V dropped 0 bases and J dropped 5 bases, with 14 bases sitting between them.

V gene TRBV15 combines with J gene TRBJ1-2; 9 positions match TRBD1. This CDR3 region has 14 residues. V dropped 3 bases and J dropped 4; count of bases not matched to a gene: 3. CDR1 is LNHNV, CDR2 YYDKDF, per germline (reference sequence). This chain's CDR3 is CATSSPTGGYGYTF. In nucleotides, the CDR3 is TGTGCCACCAGCAGCCCGACAGGGGGCTATGGCTACACCTTC.

This clonotype appeared many times. Here the CDR3 omits its conserved ending phenylalanine or tryptophan, so a read error is the likely source. The DNA is left out, because the CDR3 cannot be placed on it with certainty; the CDR3 is given as TCRdb lists it. This chain's CDR3 is CSVENNLGQQL. The gene calls are TRBV29-1 and TRBJ2-3; the table's TRBD1 call for D was not verified on the DNA. Counting both end residues, the CDR3 totals 11 amino acids. Germline V gene lookup returns CDR1 SQVTM and CDR2 ANQGSEA.

This chain uses TRBV7-9 with TRBJ1-1; no reliable D call. V lost 5 bases, J lost 0 bases, and 13 bases lay in between. CDR3 size: 15 residues. Germline V gene data show CDR1 as SEHNR and CDR2 as FQNEAQ (reference sequence). The CDR3 is CASSQMTKMNTEAFF. The CDR3, as DNA: TGTGCCAGCAGCCAAATGACAAAGATGAACACTGAAGCTTTCTTT.

As to this clonotype: Given a much more abundant clone one base away, this may be a read error. The V call is TRBV10-3, the J call TRBJ1-1, with D unresolved. CDR1 ENHRY and CDR2 SYGVKD come from the germline V gene. This CDR3 contains 14 residues. Here the CDR3 reads CTSSYSLGKAEAFF. Written as DNA, the CDR3 is TGTACCAGCAGTTACTCGTTAGGGAAGGCTGAAGCTTTCTTT.

This clonotype was seen ten or more times. The J gene is TRBJ2-2, the V gene TRBV2, with 9 bases aligning to TRBD1. CDR1 is SNHLY and CDR2 is FYNNEI in the germline V gene. The CDR3 runs 16 residues. With V trimmed by 6 bases and J by 3 bases, 8 bases remained unmatched. Here the CDR3 reads CASSYRDRAYTGELFF. The CDR3, as DNA: TGTGCCAGCAGCTACCGGGACAGGGCATACACCGGGGAGCTGTTTTTT.

This chain joins TRBV5-6 and TRBJ1-1; D ambiguous. Germline CDR1 and CDR2: SGHDT and YYEEEE. Deletions cut 0 bases from V and 0 bases from J, with 9 bases between. This CDR3 spans 15 amino acids. CDR3 region: CASSLASGLNTEAFF. In DNA, the CDR3 is TGTGCCAGCAGCTTGGCTTCGGGCTTGAACACTGAAGCTTTCTTT.

This clonotype occurred many times. J is TRBJ1-4 and V is TRBV10-2; 9 bases are shared with TRBD1. Germline V gene data show CDR1 as WSHSY and CDR2 as SAAADI. CDR3 length: 15 amino acids. After removal of 5 bases from V and 7 bases from J, the junction contained 8 bases not matched to a gene. The CDR3 spells CASSPSGQGFEKLFF. CDR3 nucleotide sequence: TGCGCCAGCAGTCCCTCGGGACAGGGCTTTGAAAAACTGTTTTTT.